Listed here are 9 T cell receptor beta chains from one sample, sequenced in a study of identical twins. TCRdb re-analysed the 5' RACE reads in MiXCR, keeping a single row per CDR3 protein. The sample holds 200,000 to 250,000 distinct CDR3 sequences, 6% to 7% seen once. These data also formed part of another study, on T cells expressing NK-cell markers.

Sequences were obtained from CD8+ T cells sorted from blood. Receptors were obtained from a woman between 18 and 30 years old in good health.

CDR3 sequence: CSASALAGAVVTDTQYF. CDR3 sequence (DNA): TGCAGTGCTAGTGCGTTAGCGGGGGCCGTAGTCACAGATACGCAGTATTTT. V and J are TRBV20-1 and TRBJ2-3, with 9 nucleotides matching TRBD2. Germline CDR1 reads DFQATT; CDR2 reads SNEGSKA (reference sequence). The CDR3 extends over 17 amino acids. The ends lost 3 bases at V and 2 bases at J; junction bases unmatched: 12.

J is TRBJ2-3 and V is TRBV10-3; TRBD1 agrees at 10 bases. There are 16 residues in the CDR3. CDR1 is ENHRY, CDR2 SYGVKD, per germline. V trimming: 2 bases; J trimming: 4 bases; junction bases outside the gene matches: 6. CDR3 nucleotide sequence: TGTGCCATCAGTGAGGGGACAGGGGAGAGAGCAGATACGCAGTATTTT. Translated, it gives CAISEGTGERADTQYF.

This clonotype was detected only a few times. This chain connects TRBV12-3 or TRBV12-4 to TRBJ2-3, with 8 nucleotides matching TRBD2. The CDR3 has 16 residues. J was trimmed by 2 bases and V by 6 bases; bases with no gene match: 10. The DNA for the CDR3 is TGTGCCAGCAGAGGACTAGCAGACCTTTTCACAGATACGCAGTATTTT. Protein: CASRGLADLFTDTQYF.

This clonotype was detected ten times or more. The J gene is TRBJ2-1, the V gene TRBV20-1; 13 positions match TRBD2. J was trimmed by 3 bases and V by 4 bases; bases with no gene match: 6. This CDR3 contains 16 residues. Germline V gives CDR1 DFQATT, CDR2 SNEGSKA (reference sequence). This chain's CDR3 is CSAIPTSGGLYNEQFF. CDR3 sequence (DNA): TGCAGTGCTATCCCGACTAGCGGGGGGCTCTACAATGAGCAGTTCTTC.

This clonotype was counted many times. This chain uses TRBV20-1 with TRBJ2-1; weak D call: TRBD2 (5 bases). Germline V gene lookup returns CDR1 DFQATT and CDR2 SNEGSKA (reference sequence). CDR3 size: 12 residues. V lost 6 bases and J lost 9, with 15 bases in between. The chain's CDR3 is CSAHGILGEQFF. The CDR3 coding sequence is TGCAGTGCACACGGGATCCTGGGTGAGCAGTTCTTC.

The V gene is TRBV15, the J gene TRBJ1-5; 7 nucleotides align to TRBD1. Trimming cost V 3 bases and J 3 bases; bases outside gene matches: 5. The CDR3 loop spans 15 amino acids. Germline CDR1 reads LNHNV; CDR2 reads YYDKDF (reference sequence). The CDR3 loop reads CATSSYRGPNQPQHF. CDR3 in DNA: TGTGCCACCAGCAGTTACAGGGGTCCCAATCAGCCCCAGCATTTT.

This clonotype was counted ten times or more. The V call is TRBV9, the J call TRBJ1-1; D is uncertain. Between the trimmed V and J ends, which lost 1 base and 4 bases, there was a span of 11 bases. Germline-derived CDR1 and CDR2 are SGDLS and YYNGEE. The CDR3 contains 14 residues. The CDR3 nucleotides are TGTGCCAGCAGCGTAACCCAAGGGCGCACTGAAGCTTTCTTT. Translating it yields CASSVTQGRTEAFF.

This clonotype was found a few times. This CDR3 is CASGLPRGNEQFF. Here the CDR3 DNA reads TGTGCCAGTGGACTTCCGAGAGGAAATGAGCAGTTCTTC. This chain uses TRBV7-9 with TRBJ2-1; D is possibly TRBD2 (5 bases). CDR1 is SEHNR, CDR2 FQNEAQ, per germline (reference sequence). The CDR3 has 13 residues. V lost 9 bases and J lost 7, with 16 bases in between.

CDR3 in amino acids: CASSEGQGGMDVLTF. The CDR3 DNA is TGCGCCAGCAGTGAGGGACAGGGAGGAATGGACGTCCTGACTTTC. The chain links TRBV10-1 to TRBJ2-6, with 8 bases aligning to TRBD1. Germline-derived CDR1 and CDR2 are WNHNN and SYGVQD (reference sequence). V shed 2 bases, J shed 11 bases, and the junction held 8 bases outside the gene matches. The CDR3 spans 15 residues.